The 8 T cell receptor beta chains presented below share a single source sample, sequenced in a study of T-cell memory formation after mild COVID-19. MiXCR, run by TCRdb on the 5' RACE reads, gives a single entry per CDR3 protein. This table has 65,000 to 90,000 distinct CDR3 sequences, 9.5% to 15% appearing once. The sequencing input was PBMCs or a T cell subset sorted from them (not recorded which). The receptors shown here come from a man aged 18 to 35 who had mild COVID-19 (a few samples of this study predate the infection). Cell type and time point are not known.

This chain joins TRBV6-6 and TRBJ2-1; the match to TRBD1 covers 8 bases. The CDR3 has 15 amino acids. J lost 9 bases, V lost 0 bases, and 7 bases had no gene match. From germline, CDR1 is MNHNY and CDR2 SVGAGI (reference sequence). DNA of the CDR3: TGTGCCAGCAGTTACTCCGTGGACAGGGCGAGTGAGCAGTTCTTC. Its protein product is CASSYSVDRASEQFF.

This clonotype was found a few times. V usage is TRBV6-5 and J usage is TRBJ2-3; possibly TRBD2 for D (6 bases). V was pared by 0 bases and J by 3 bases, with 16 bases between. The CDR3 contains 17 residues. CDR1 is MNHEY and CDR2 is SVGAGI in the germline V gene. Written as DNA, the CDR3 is TGTGCCAGCAGTTACTCGGGCGGGATCGGTGGTACAGATACGCAGTATTTT. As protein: CASSYSGGIGGTDTQYF.

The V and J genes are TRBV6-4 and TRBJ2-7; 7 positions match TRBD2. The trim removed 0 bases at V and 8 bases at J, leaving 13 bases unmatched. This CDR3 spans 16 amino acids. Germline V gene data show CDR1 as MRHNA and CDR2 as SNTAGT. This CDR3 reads CASSDSSRRLARKQYV. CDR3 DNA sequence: TGTGCCAGCAGTGACTCCTCCCGGAGACTAGCCAGGAAGCAGTACGTC.

The CDR3 spells CASSPVAGGYEQYV. The DNA of the CDR3 is TGTGCCAGCAGCCCGGTAGCGGGGGGCTACGAGCAGTACGTC. The chain joins TRBV7-2 to TRBJ2-7; 10 bases match TRBD2. V lost 5 bases to trimming and J lost 3 bases; unmatched junction nucleotides: 4. The CDR3 has 14 residues. CDR1 and CDR2 from the germline V gene are SGHTA and FQGNSA.

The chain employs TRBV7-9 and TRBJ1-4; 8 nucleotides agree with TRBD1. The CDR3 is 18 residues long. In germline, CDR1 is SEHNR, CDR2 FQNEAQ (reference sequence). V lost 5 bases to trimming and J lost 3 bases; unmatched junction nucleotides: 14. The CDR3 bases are TGTGCCAGCAGCCCCAGGACAGGGCTTGAGTCGGCTAATGAAAAACTGTTTTTT. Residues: CASSPRTGLESANEKLFF.

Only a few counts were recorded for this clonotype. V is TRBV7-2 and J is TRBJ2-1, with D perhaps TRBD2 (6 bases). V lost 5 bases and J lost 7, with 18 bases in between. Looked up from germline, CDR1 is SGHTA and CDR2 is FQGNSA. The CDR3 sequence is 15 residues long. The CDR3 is CASSPARGVGNEQFF. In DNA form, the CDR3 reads TGTGCCAGCAGCCCCGCACGCGGGGTGGGGAATGAGCAGTTCTTC.

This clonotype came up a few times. This CDR3 reads CSARDWAGGSTDTQYF. In DNA form, the CDR3 reads TGCAGTGCTAGAGATTGGGCAGGGGGTAGCACAGATACGCAGTATTTT. V and J are TRBV20-1 and TRBJ2-3, with 7 bases identical to TRBD1. V lost 0 bases and J lost 0; bases outside the gene matches: 6. Germline CDR1 and CDR2: DFQATT and SNEGSKA (reference sequence). The CDR3 spans 16 residues.

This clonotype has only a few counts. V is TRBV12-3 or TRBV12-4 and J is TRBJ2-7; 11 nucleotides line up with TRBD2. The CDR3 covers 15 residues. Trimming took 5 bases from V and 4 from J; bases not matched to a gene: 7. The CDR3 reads CASSNLGTSGYEQYF. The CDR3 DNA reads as TGTGCCAGCAGTAATCTAGGGACTAGCGGTTACGAGCAGTACTTC.